This T cell receptor beta chain derives from a study of vaccination effects on CD4 cells after COVID-19. Overall study findings and caveats: Common cold coronavirus cross-reactivity was shown by only 1 of 255 vaccine-induced clones in healthy vaccinees.

Remarks on this clone: What it binds is not known.

Within the ViraFEST assay, antigen-specific CD4+ T cells underwent expansion with viral peptide pools prior to sequencing. Having been cultured for less than 12 days, the cells underwent CD4+ T cell isolation. BNT162b2 vaccine or mRNA-1273 vaccine was given to participants in two doses. Nucleocapsid antibodies were negative in the vaccine recipients, who had never had SARS-CoV-2 infection. Every well housed roughly 2.1 million PBMC, which grew in culture alongside about 10 IU/ml IL-2 and around 9.8 ug/ml peptides. The CDR3 totals 14 residues. CDR1 is SGHRS, CDR2 YFSETQ, per germline. The germline V and J ends were trimmed by 0 bases and 4 bases, with 9 bases remaining between them. The repertoire was sequenced with immunoSEQ multiplex PCR; TCRdb's copy has only in-frame clones and lacks some. The sample shows about 38,000 clones, approximately 84% of them seen only once.

This chain links TRBV5-1 with TRBJ2-3; D gene ambiguous. This material consisted of CD4+ T cells from PBMCs cultured with HCoV-NL63 spike peptides, taken after COVID-19 vaccination. This sequence was found in a human donor who received a COVID-19 vaccine. Some clones in this sample may be carry-over from other donors' samples. The CDR3 DNA sequence: TGCGCCAGCAGCTTGGGAGTTTCCCCAGATACGCAGTATTTT. It yields the protein CASSLGVSPDTQYF. The variable domain in full, with the rest retrieved from reference TRBV5-1 and TRBJ2-3, is KAGVTQTPRYLIKTRGQQVTLSCSPISGHRSVSWYQQTPGQGLQFLFEYFSETQRNKGNFPGRFSGRQFSNSRSEMNVSTLELGDSALYLCASSLGVSPDTQYFGPGTRLTVL.